The T cell receptor (beta chain) described here comes from a study of T-cell memory formation after mild COVID-19. Points from the study as a whole: CD4+ contracting clones were mainly CM and EM; CD8+ ones, EMRA.

This clonotype was seen a handful of times. No antigen is known for it. Trimming left V 5 bases short and J 4 bases short, with 12 bases between. The CDR3 is 15 residues long. Germline V gene lookup returns CDR1 SGHTA and CDR2 FQGNSA. TCR alpha and TCR beta cDNA libraries carrying sample barcodes and UMIs were produced by 5'RACE using constant-segment primers. TCRdb passed the 5' RACE reads through MiXCR, listing each CDR3 protein once. Of under 450,000 distinct CDR3 sequences listed, 20% to 25% are singletons. This TCR came from a man between 18 and 29 years old who had mild COVID-19 (a few samples of this study predate the infection). Cell type and time point are not known. The V gene is TRBV7-2, the J gene TRBJ1-6; D remains unclear. The specimen sequenced was PBMCs or a T cell subset sorted from them (not recorded which). CDR3 residues: CASSAQTDYNSPLHF. DNA of the CDR3: TGTGCCAGCAGCGCCCAAACAGATTATAATTCACCCCTCCACTTT.